The entry that follows covers one TCR beta chain sequence. Antigen unknown. It was healthy bone marrow donors who served as donors. These data come from a study of cytomegalovirus exposure and HLA in healthy donors. Study outcomes and limitations: Across donors, sequencing depth was assumed by presence/absence analyses to be roughly uniform. Common viral pathogens were later found to be apparently linked to several of the most significant clusters. The study put 150 to 200 TCR beta chains on its list as cytomegalovirus-associated.

In the PCR, 60 Vbeta and 13 Jbeta primers were used. Clones were read by immunoSEQ multiplex PCR, and TCRdb kept only the in-frame ones, dropping some. The sample yields about 110,000 clones, approximately 79% seen once. Sequencing was carried out using PBMCs. The receptor's source is a woman aged 40 to 49 in good health and CMV-seropositive.

The CDR3 DNA reads as TGTGCCAGCAGCTATAACAGGTACACTGAAGCTTTCTTT. Amino acids: CASSYNRYTEAFF. The chain employs TRBV5-4 and TRBJ1-1, with D possibly TRBD1 on 5 matching bases. V was cut by 3 bases and J by 3 bases, with 9 bases left in between. The germline V gene encodes CDR1 SGHNT and CDR2 YYREEE (reference sequence). This CDR3 is 13 amino acids long.